The clone carrying this T cell receptor (beta chain) has only one observation. Its antigen is not identified. This record belongs to a study of shared clonotypes between healthy human individuals. In the study overall: CD4 naive cells filled three plates per donor, CD4 memory three, CD8 naive two and CD8 memory one. Overall study findings and caveats: Sequencing depth was a factor that was expected to affect clonotype sharing among donors. Clonotypes shared by all four sorted-subset donors had higher generation probabilities than non-shared clonotypes. In general, naive subsets displayed greater estimated richness than memory subsets did.

TCRdb's copy holds only in-frame clones and misses some; the assay was immunoSEQ multiplex PCR. Counted here are 2 million to 2.5 million clones, almost 96% occurring once; the ten biggest clones make up around 0.13%. This CDR3 spans 13 amino acids. After removal of 2 bases from V and 4 bases from J, the junction contained 2 bases not matched to a gene. Germline-derived CDR1 and CDR2 are MNHNY and SVGAGI (reference sequence). V and J are TRBV6-6 and TRBJ2-7, with 7 positions matching TRBD1. Material for sequencing was naive CD4+ T cells sorted from blood. The subset denotes: CD45RA+ positively selected. This TCR was recovered from a man between 18 and 35 years old in good health. The CDR3: CASSYRGRYEQYF. DNA for the CDR3: TGTGCCAGCAGTTACAGGGGGCGGTACGAGCAGTACTTC.